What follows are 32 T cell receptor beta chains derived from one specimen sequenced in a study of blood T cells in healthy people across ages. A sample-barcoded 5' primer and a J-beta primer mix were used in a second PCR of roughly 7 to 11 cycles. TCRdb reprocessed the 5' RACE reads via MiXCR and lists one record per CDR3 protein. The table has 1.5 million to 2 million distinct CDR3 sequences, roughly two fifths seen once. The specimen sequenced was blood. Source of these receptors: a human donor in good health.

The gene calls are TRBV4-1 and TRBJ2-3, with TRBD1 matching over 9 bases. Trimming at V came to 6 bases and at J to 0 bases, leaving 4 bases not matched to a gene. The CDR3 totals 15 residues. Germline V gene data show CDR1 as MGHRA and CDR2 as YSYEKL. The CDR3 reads CASRQGATSTDTQYF. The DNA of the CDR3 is TGCGCCAGCAGACAGGGGGCTACTAGCACAGATACGCAGTATTTT.

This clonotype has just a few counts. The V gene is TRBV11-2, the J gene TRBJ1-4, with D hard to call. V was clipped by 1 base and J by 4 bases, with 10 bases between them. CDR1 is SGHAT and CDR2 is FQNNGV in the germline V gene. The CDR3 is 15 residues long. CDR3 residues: CASSLGGWGNEKLFF. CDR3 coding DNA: TGTGCCAGCAGCTTAGGCGGGTGGGGTAATGAAAAACTGTTTTTT.

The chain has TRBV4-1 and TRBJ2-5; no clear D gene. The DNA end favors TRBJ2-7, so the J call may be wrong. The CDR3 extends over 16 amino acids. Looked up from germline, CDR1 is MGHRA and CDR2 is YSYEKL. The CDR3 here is CASSQDTLDLTYEQYF. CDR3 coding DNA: TGCGCCAGCAGCCAAGATACCCTTGACCTGACCTACGAGCAGTACTTC.

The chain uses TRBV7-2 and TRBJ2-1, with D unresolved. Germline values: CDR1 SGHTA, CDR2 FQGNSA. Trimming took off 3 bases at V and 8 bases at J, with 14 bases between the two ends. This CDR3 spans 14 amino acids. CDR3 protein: CASSFLTGSDEQFF. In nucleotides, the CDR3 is TGTGCCAGCAGCTTTCTAACCGGCAGCGATGAGCAGTTCTTC.

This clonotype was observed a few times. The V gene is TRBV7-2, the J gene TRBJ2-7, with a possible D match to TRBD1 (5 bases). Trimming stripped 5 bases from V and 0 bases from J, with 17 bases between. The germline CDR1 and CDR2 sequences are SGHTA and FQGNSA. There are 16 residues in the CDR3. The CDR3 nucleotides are TGTGCCAGCAGCACCCAGGGCAGGGTGGGCTCCTACGAGCAGTACTTC. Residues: CASSTQGRVGSYEQYF.

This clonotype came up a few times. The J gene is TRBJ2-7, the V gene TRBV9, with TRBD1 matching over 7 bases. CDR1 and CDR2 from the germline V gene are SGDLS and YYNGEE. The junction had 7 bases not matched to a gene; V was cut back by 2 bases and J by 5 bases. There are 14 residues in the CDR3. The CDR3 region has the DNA TGTGCCAGCAGCGTCCTGGGACAGTCCCACGAGCAGTACTTC. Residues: CASSVLGQSHEQYF.

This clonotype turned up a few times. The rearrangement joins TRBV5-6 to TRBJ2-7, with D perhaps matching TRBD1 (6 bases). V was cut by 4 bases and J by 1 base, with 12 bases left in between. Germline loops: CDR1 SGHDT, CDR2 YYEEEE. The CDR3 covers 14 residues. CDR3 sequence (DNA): TGTGCCAGCAGCCCATGGACAGTGTCCTACGAGCAGTACTTC. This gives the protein CASSPWTVSYEQYF.

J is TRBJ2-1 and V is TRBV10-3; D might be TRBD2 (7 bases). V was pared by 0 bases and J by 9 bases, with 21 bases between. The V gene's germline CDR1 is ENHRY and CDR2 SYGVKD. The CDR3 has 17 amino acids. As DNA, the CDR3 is TGTGCCATCAGTGAGTCAGACCCTCGGGGGGCCTTTTTTGAGCAGTTCTTC. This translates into CAISESDPRGAFFEQFF.

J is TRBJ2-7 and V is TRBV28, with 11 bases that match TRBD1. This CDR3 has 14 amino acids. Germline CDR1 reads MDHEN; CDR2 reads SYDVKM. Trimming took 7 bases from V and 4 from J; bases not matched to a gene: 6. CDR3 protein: CASTTDRGLYEQYF. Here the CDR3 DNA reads TGTGCCAGCACCACGGACAGGGGGCTTTACGAGCAGTACTTC.

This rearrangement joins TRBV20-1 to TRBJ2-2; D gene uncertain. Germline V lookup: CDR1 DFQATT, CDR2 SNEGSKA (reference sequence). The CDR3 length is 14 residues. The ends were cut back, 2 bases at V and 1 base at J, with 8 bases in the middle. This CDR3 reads CSARRLGNTGELFF. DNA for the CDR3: TGCAGTGCTAGACGTTTGGGGAACACCGGGGAGCTGTTTTTT.

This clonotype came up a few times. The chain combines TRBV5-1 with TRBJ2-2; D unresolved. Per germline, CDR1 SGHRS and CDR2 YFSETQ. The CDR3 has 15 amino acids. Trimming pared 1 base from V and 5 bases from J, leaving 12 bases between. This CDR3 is CASSLIAEATGELFF. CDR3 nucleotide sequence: TGCGCCAGCAGCTTGATCGCGGAAGCGACCGGGGAGCTGTTTTTT.

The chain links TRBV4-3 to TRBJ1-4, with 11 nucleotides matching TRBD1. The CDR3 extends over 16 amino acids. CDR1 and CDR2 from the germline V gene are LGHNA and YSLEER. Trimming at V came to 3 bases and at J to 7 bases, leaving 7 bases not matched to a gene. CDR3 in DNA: TGCGCCAGCAGCCAGGGCCCCGGGACAGGGGGTGAAAAACTGTTTTTT. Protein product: CASSQGPGTGGEKLFF.

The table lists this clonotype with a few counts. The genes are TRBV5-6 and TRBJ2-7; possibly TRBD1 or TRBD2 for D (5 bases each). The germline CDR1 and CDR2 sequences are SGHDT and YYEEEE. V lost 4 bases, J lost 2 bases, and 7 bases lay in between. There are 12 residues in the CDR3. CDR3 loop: CASSMGAYEQYF. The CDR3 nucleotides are TGTGCCAGCAGCATGGGGGCCTACGAGCAGTACTTC.

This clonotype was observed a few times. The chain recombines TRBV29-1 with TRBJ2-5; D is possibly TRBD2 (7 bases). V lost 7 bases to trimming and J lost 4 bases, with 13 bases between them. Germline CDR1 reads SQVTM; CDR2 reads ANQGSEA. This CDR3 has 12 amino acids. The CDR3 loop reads CSAMGGPETQYF. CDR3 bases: TGCAGCGCCATGGGGGGGCCAGAGACCCAGTACTTC. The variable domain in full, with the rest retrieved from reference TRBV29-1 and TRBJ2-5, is SAVISQKPSRDICQRGTSLTIQCQVDSQVTMMFWYRQQPGQSLTLIATANQGSEATYESGFVIDKFPISRPNLTFSTLTVSNMSPEDSSIYLCSAMGGPETQYFGPGTRLLVL.

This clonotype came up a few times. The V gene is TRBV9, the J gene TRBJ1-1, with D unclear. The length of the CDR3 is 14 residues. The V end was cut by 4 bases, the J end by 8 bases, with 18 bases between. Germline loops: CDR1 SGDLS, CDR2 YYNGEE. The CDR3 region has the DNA TGTGCCAGCAGCCCTAGCGGGGTGACCCCGGAAGCTTTCTTT. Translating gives CASSPSGVTPEAFF.

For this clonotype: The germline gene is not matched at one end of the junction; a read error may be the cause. The DNA of the CDR3 is TGTGCCGGCAGTTTGCCCGGGACAGTGGGCTCCTACGAGCAGTACTTC. Its translation is CAGSLPGTVGSYEQYF. V gene TRBV28 combines with J gene TRBJ2-7; TRBD1 aligns across 7 bases. CDR1 MDHEN and CDR2 SYDVKM come from the germline V gene. CDR3 length: 16 amino acids.

CDR3 amino acids: CSARGQGGHNEQFF. In DNA, the CDR3 is TGCAGTGCCCGAGGACAGGGAGGACACAATGAGCAGTTCTTC. The gene calls are TRBV20-1 and TRBJ2-1, with 8 nucleotides matching TRBD1. This CDR3 comprises 14 residues. CDR1 and CDR2 (germline): DFQATT, SNEGSKA (reference sequence). The junction had 9 bases not matched to a gene; V was cut back by 6 bases and J by 5 bases.

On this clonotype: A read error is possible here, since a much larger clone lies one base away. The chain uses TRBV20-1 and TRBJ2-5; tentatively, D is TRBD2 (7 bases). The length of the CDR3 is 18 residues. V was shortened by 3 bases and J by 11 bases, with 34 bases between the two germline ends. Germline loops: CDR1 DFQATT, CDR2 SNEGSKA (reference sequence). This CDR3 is CSARRASGQIASYNEQYF. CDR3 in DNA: TGCAGTGCTAGGAGGGCTAGCGGACAGATCGCTTCCTACAATGAGCAGTACTTC.

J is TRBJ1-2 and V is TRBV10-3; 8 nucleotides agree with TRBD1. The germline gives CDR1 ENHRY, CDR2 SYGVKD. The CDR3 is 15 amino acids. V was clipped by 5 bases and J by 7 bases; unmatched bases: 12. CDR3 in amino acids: CAISTDLGQGGGYTF. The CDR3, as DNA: TGTGCCATCAGTACCGACCTAGGACAGGGAGGTGGCTACACCTTC.

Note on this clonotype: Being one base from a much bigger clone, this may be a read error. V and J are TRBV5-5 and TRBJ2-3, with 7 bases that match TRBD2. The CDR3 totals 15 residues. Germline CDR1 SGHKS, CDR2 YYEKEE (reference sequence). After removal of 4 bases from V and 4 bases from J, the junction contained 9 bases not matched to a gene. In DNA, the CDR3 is TGTGCCAGCAGCCCTGACCTAGCGGTCGCAGATACGCAGTATTTT. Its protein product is CASSPDLAVADTQYF.

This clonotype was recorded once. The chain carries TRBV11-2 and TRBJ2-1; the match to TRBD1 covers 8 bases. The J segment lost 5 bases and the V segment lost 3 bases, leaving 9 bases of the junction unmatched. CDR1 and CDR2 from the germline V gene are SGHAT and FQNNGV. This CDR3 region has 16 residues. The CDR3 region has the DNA TGTGCCAGCAGCTTCCGGGGGACAGGAACCGACAATGAGCAGTTCTTC. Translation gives CASSFRGTGTDNEQFF.

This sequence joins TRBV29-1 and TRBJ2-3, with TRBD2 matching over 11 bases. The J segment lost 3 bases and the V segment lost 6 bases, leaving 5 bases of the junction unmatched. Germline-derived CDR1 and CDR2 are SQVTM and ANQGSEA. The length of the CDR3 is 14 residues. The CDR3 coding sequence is TGCAGCGTCCCACTAGCGGGGGCTACAGATACGCAGTATTTT. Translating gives CSVPLAGATDTQYF.

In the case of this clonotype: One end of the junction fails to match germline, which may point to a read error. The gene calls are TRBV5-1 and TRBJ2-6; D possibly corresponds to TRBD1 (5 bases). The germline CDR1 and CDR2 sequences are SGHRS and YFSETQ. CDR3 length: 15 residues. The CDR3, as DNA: TGCGCCAGCAGCCTTGGACGCTCTGGGGCCAACGTCCGGACTTTC. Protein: CASSLGRSGANVRTF.

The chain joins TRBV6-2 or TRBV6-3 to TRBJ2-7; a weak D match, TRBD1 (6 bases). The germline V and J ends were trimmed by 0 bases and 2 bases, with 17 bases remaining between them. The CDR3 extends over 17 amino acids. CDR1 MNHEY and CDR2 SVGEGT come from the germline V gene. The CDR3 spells CASSYSSSDRPTYEQYF. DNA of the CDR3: TGTGCCAGCAGTTACTCGAGTTCCGACAGGCCCACCTACGAGCAGTACTTC.

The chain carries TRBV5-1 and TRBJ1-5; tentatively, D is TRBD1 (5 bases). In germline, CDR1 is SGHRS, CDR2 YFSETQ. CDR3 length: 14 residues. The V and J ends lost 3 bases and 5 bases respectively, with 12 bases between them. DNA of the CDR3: TGCGCCAGCAGCTCAACAGGAGAGCATCAGCCCCAGCATTTT. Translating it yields CASSSTGEHQPQHF.

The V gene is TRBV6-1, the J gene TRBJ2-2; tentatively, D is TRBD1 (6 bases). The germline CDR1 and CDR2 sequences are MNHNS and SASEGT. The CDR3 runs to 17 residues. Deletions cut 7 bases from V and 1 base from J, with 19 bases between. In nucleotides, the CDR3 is TGTGCCAGCAATGGCCTTGGGGTAGGGGGGAACACCGGGGAGCTGTTTTTT. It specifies CASNGLGVGGNTGELFF.

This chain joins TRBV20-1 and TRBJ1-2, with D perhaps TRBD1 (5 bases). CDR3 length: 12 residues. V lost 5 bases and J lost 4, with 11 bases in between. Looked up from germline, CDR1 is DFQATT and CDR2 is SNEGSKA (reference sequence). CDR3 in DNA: TGCAGTGCTTCAGGGATGCCCTATGGCTACACCTTC. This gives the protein CSASGMPYGYTF.

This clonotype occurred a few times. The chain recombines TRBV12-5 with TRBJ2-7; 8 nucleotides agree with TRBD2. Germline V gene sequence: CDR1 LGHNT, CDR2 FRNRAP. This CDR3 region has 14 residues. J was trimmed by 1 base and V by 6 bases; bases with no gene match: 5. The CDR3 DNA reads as TGTGCTAGTGGGGTAGCGGGAAGATCCTACGAGCAGTACTTC. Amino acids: CASGVAGRSYEQYF. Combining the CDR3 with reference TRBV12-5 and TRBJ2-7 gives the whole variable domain DARVTQTPRHKVTEMGQEVTMRCQPILGHNTVFWYRQTMMQGLELLAYFRNRAPLDDSGMPKDRFSAEMPDATLATLKIQPSEPRDSAVYFCASGVAGRSYEQYFGPGTRLTVT.

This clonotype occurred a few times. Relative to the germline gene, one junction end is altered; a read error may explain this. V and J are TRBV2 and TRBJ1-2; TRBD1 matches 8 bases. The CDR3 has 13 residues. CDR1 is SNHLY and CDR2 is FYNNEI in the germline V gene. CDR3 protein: CASSGQGFYGYTF. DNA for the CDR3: TGTGCTAGCAGTGGACAGGGATTCTATGGCTACACCTTC.

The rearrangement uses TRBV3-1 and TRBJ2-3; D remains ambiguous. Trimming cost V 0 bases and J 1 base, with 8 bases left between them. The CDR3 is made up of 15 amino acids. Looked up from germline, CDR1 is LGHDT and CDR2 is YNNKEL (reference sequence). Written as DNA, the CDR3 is TGTGCCAGCAGCCAAGATAGTCAACGCACAGATACGCAGTATTTT. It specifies CASSQDSQRTDTQYF.

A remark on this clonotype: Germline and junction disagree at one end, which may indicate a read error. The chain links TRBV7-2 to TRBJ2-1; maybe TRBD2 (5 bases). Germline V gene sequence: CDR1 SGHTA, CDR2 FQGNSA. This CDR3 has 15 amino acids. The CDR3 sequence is CASSLGLAEYNEQVF. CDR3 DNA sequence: TGTGCCAGCAGCTTAGGGCTAGCAGAATACAATGAGCAGGTCTTC.

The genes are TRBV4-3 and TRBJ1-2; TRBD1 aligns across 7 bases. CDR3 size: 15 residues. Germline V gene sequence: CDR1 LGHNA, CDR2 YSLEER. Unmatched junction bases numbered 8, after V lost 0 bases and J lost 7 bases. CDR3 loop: CASSQDPREGAGYTF. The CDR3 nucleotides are TGCGCCAGCAGCCAAGATCCGCGGGAGGGGGCTGGCTACACCTTC.